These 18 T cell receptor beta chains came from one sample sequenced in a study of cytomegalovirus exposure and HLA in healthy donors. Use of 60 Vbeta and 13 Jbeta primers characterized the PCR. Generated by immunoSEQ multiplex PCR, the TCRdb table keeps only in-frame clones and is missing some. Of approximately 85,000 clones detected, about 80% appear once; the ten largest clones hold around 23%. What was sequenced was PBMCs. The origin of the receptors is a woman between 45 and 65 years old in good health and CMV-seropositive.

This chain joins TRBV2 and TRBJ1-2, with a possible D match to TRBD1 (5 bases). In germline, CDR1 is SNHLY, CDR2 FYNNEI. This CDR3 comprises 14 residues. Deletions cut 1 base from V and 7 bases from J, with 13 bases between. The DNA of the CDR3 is TGTGCCAGCAGTGAAGGGCAGGGTCTTCTTGGCTACACCTTC. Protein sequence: CASSEGQGLLGYTF.

The CDR3 DNA sequence: TGTGCCAGCAGCATCAGGGGTTCGCCGATCAATGAGCAGTTCTTC. Protein product: CASSIRGSPINEQFF. V usage is TRBV21-1 and J usage is TRBJ2-1; the D call of TRBD1 is as the table states it, not checked on the DNA. TRBV21-1 is recorded as a pseudogene. This CDR3 is 15 amino acids long.

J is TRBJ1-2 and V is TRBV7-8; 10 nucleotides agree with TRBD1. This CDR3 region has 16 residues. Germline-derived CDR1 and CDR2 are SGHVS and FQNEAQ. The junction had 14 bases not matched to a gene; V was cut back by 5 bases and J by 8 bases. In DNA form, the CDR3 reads TGTGCCAGCAGCCACCGGGACAGGGGACGCAGGGGGGGCTACACCTTC. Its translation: CASSHRDRGRRGGYTF. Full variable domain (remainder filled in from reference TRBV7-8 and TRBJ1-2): GAGVSQSPRYKVAKRGQDVALRCDPISGHVSLFWYQQALGQGPEFLTYFQNEAQLDKSGLPSDRFFAERPEGSVSTLKIQRTQQEDSAVYLCASSHRDRGRRGGYTFGSGTRLTVV.

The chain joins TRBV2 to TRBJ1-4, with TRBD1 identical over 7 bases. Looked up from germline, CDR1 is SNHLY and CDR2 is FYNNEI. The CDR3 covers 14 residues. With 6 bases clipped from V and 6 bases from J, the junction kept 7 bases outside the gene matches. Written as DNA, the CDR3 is TGTGCCAGCAGGATGGGACAGTCCTATGAAAAACTGTTTTTT. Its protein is CASRMGQSYEKLFF.

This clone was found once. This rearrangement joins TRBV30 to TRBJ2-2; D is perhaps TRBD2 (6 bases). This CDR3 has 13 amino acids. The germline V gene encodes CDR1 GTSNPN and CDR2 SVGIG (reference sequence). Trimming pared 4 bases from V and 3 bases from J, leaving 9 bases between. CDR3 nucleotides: TGTGCCTGGACTAGCGCCCACACCGGGGAGCTGTTTTTT. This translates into CAWTSAHTGELFF. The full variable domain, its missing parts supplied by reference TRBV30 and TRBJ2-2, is SQTIHQWPATLVQPVGSPLSLECTVEGTSNPNLYWYRQAAGRGLQLLFYSVGIGQISSEVPQNLSASRPQDRQFILSSKKLLLSDSGFYLCAWTSAHTGELFFGEGSRLTVL.

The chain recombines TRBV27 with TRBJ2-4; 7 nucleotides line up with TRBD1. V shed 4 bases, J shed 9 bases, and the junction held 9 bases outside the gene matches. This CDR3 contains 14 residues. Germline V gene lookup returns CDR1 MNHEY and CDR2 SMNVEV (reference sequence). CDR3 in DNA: TGTGCCAGCAGTTCCAATCCGACAGGGACCATTCAGTACTTC. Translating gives CASSSNPTGTIQYF.

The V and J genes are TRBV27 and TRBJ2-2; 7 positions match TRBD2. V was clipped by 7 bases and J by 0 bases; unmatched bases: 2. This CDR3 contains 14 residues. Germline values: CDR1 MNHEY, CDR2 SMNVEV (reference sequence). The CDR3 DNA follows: TGTGCCAGCACTCTAGCGGCGAACACCGGGGAGCTGTTTTTT. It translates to CASTLAANTGELFF.

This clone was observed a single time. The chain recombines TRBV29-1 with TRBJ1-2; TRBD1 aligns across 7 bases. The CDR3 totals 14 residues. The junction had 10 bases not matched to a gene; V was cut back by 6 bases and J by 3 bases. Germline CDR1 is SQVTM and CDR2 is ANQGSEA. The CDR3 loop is CSVPTGATYYGYTF. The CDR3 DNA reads TGCAGCGTCCCAACAGGGGCCACCTACTATGGCTACACCTTC. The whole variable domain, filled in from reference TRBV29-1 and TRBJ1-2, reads SAVISQKPSRDICQRGTSLTIQCQVDSQVTMMFWYRQQPGQSLTLIATANQGSEATYESGFVIDKFPISRPNLTFSTLTVSNMSPEDSSIYLCSVPTGATYYGYTFGSGTRLTVV.

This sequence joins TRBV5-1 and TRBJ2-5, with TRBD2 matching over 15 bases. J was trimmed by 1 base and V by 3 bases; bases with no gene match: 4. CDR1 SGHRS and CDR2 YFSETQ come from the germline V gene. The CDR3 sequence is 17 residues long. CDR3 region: CASSSGLAGGIQETQYF. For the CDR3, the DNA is TGCGCCAGCAGCTCTGGACTAGCGGGAGGGATCCAAGAGACCCAGTACTTC.

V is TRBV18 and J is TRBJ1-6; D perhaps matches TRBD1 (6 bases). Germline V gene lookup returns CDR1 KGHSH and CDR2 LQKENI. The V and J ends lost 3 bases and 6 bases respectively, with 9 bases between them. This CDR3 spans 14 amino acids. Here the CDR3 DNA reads TGTGCCAGCTCACCGGACAGTGGTAATTCACCCCTCCACTTT. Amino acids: CASSPDSGNSPLHF.

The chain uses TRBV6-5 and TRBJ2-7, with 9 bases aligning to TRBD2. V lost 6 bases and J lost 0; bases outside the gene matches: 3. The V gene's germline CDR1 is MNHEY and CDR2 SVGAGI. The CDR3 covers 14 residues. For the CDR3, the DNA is TGTGCCAGCAGCCATAGCGGGAGCTCCTACGAGCAGTACGTC. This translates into CASSHSGSSYEQYV.

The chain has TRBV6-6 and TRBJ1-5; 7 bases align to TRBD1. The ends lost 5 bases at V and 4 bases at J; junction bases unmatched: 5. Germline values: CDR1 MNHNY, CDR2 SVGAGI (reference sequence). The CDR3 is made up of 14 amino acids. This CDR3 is CASSITGENQPQHF. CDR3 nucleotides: TGTGCCAGCAGTATTACAGGGGAAAATCAGCCCCAGCATTTT.

As DNA, the CDR3 is TGTGCCAGCAGCCTCCCCCCGGGACTAGCGAAATCTGGTGAGCAGTTCTTC. The encoded protein is CASSLPPGLAKSGEQFF. V usage is TRBV7-8 and J usage is TRBJ2-1; 10 positions match TRBD2. V lost 5 bases and J lost 9; bases outside the gene matches: 16. The length of the CDR3 is 17 residues. CDR1 SGHVS and CDR2 FQNEAQ come from the germline V gene.

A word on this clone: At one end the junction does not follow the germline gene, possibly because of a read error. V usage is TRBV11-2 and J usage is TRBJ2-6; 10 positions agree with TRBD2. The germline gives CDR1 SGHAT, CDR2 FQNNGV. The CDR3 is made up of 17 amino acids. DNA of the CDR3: TGTGCCAGCGGGGGATGGACTAGCGGCTCTGGGGCCAACGTCCTAACTTTC. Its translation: CASGGWTSGSGANVLTF.

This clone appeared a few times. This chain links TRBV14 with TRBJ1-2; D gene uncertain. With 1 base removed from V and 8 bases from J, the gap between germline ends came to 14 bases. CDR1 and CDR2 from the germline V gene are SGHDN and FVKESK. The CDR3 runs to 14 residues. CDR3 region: CASSQVSAPGGYTF. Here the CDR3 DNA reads TGTGCCAGCAGCCAAGTTTCGGCGCCAGGAGGCTACACCTTC.

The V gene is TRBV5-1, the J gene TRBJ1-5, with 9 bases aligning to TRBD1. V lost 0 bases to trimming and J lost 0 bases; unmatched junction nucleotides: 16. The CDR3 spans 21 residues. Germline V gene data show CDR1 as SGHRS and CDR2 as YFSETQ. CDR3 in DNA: TGCGCCAGCAGCTTGGACTTATGTAGGACAGGGGCCGAGTATAGCAATCAGCCCCAGCATTTT. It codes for CASSLDLCRTGAEYSNQPQHF. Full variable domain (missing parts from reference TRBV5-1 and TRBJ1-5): KAGVTQTPRYLIKTRGQQVTLSCSPISGHRSVSWYQQTPGQGLQFLFEYFSETQRNKGNFPGRFSGRQFSNSRSEMNVSTLELGDSALYLCASSLDLCRTGAEYSNQPQHFGDGTRLSIL.

The CDR3 loop is CASRFGQSTEAFF. CDR3 DNA sequence: TGCGCCAGCCGCTTCGGACAGTCCACTGAAGCTTTCTTT. This chain joins TRBV10-1 and TRBJ1-1; tentative D call: TRBD1 (6 bases). V was shortened by 8 bases and J by 4 bases, with 14 bases between the two germline ends. The CDR3 length is 13 residues. Germline V gene data show CDR1 as WNHNN and CDR2 as SYGVQD (reference sequence).

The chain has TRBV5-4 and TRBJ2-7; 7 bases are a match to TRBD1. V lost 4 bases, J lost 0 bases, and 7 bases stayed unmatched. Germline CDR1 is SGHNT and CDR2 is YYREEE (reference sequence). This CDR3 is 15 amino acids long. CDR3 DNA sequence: TGTGCCAGCAGCCACATGACAGGGAGCTCCTACGAGCAGTACTTC. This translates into CASSHMTGSSYEQYF.